The 9 T cell receptor beta chains presented below share a single source sample, sequenced in a study of a mutant IDH1 vaccine in newly diagnosed glioma. The assay was immunoSEQ multiplex PCR, and TCRdb's table has in-frame clones only and misses some. The sample includes 25,000 to 35,000 clones, 89% seen only once; the top ten take 15% to 25%. No antigen is known for these receptors. This sample's time point: week 5, during vaccination. Topical imiquimod accompanied each vaccine dose, which consisted of 300 ug of mutant IDH1 20-mer peptide. Source: PBMCs, taken from a glioma patient whose treatment included an IDH1 peptide vaccine. The receptors here all came from a man aged 18 to 30 with glioma.

This sequence joins TRBV6-1 and TRBJ2-7; 7 bases agree with TRBD1. The length of the CDR3 is 13 residues. Germline CDR1 MNHNS, CDR2 SASEGT. V lost 7 bases, J lost 2 bases, and 5 bases stayed unmatched. CDR3 residues: CASKGDSPYEQYF. CDR3 in DNA: TGTGCCAGCAAGGGGGACAGCCCCTACGAGCAGTACTTC.

This chain uses TRBV11-2 with TRBJ1-3; maybe TRBD1 (5 bases). The V and J ends lost 1 base and 4 bases respectively, with 17 bases between them. Germline CDR1 and CDR2: SGHAT and FQNNGV. The CDR3 spans 17 residues. This CDR3 reads CASSLVSRPGSGNTIYF. As DNA, the CDR3 is TGTGCCAGCAGCTTAGTGTCTCGGCCAGGGTCAGGAAACACCATATATTTT.

The J gene is TRBJ1-1, the V gene TRBV30; 8 positions agree with TRBD1. Germline V gene data show CDR1 as GTSNPN and CDR2 as SVGIG (reference sequence). The V gene end was trimmed by 7 bases and the J gene end by 6 bases; junction bases not matched to a gene: 10. CDR3 length: 13 residues. Here the CDR3 DNA reads TGTGCCTCCTATCCAGGGGGCATCGCTGAAGCTTTCTTT. Translating it yields CASYPGGIAEAFF.

CDR3 nucleotide sequence: TGTGCCTGGAGTCCGACGGACGGAGGGGTCTACGAGCAGTACTTC. This sequence encodes CAWSPTDGGVYEQYF. This chain joins TRBV30 and TRBJ2-7, with D possibly TRBD2 on 6 matching bases. CDR3 length: 15 amino acids. CDR1 GTSNPN and CDR2 SVGIG come from the germline V gene (reference sequence). Deletions cut 2 bases from V and 3 bases from J, with 17 bases between.

The chain recombines TRBV25-1 with TRBJ2-2; possibly TRBD2 for D (7 bases). Between the trimmed V and J ends, which lost 1 base and 7 bases, there was a span of 16 bases. Germline values: CDR1 MGHDK, CDR2 SYGVNS. The CDR3 is made up of 16 amino acids. The CDR3 region is CASSESYIGGVGELFF. The CDR3 coding sequence is TGTGCCAGCAGTGAATCCTATATAGGGGGGGTCGGGGAGCTGTTTTTT. The complete variable domain, with remaining parts taken from reference TRBV25-1 and TRBJ2-2, reads EADIYQTPRYLVIGTGKKITLECSQTMGHDKMYWYQQDPGMELHLIHYSYGVNSTEKGDLSSESTVSRIRTEHFPLTLESARPSHTSQYLCASSESYIGGVGELFFGEGSRLTVL.

The chain carries TRBV2 and TRBJ1-1, with D unresolved. CDR3 length: 15 amino acids. Germline V CDR1 and CDR2: SNHLY, FYNNEI. The germline V and J ends were trimmed by 5 bases and 0 bases, with 13 bases remaining between them. CDR3 bases: TGTGCCAGCAGTCGTCGGAGAGGAATGAACACTGAAGCTTTCTTT. Protein sequence: CASSRRRGMNTEAFF.

The chain employs TRBV18 and TRBJ2-1; 14 bases map to TRBD2. Trimming cost V 6 bases and J 4 bases; bases outside gene matches: 5. This CDR3 is built from 16 residues. Germline CDR1 reads KGHSH; CDR2 reads LQKENI. In DNA form, the CDR3 reads TGTGCCAGCTCTCAAGGGACTAGCGGGAGTTACAATGAGCAGTTCTTC. This encodes CASSQGTSGSYNEQFF.

CDR3 sequence reads: CASTYPGGYTF. CDR3 bases: TGTGCCAGCACCTACCCCGGAGGCTACACCTTC. The chain has TRBV6-1 and TRBJ1-2; no definite D call. Trimming pared 7 bases from V and 8 bases from J, leaving 11 bases between. The CDR3 is 11 residues long. CDR1 MNHNS and CDR2 SASEGT come from the germline V gene.

J is TRBJ2-1 and V is TRBV6-5; a weak D match, TRBD2 (5 bases). Trimming cost V 6 bases and J 10 bases, with 13 bases left between them. The CDR3 loop spans 12 amino acids. Germline V gene data show CDR1 as MNHEY and CDR2 as SVGAGI. The CDR3 bases are TGTGCCAGCAGGCTTAGCGTCCACGAGCAGTTCTTC. This gives the protein CASRLSVHEQFF.